Each of the 9 T cell receptor beta chains below was sequenced from the same sample in a study of T cells in women clearing cervical HPV infection. Some clones are missing from TCRdb's copy, which holds only in-frame ones; the method was immunoSEQ multiplex PCR. The repertoire shows about 20,000 clones; the top ten hold about 5%. Material for sequencing was blood buffy coat. These receptors were taken from a woman between 18 and 75 years old with a cervical HPV16 infection that either progressed to CIN3+ or cleared (not recorded which).

A note on this clone: The read ends 3 residues shy of where the CDR3 ends; the end is completed using the germline J gene. This chain joins TRBV5-6 and TRBJ1-1; a possible D gene is TRBD1 (5 bases). Trimming took off 4 bases at V and 5 bases at J, with 18 bases between the two ends. The CDR3 is made up of 15 amino acids. CDR1 is SGHDT, CDR2 YYEEEE, per germline. The part of the CDR3 DNA that was read is TGTGCCAGCAGCCCGGACGTCAGGGTAGGGACTGAA. The encoded protein is CASSPDVRVGTE. The entire CDR3 protein is CASSPDVRVGTEAFF.

Comments on this clone: The read halts 3 residues ahead of the CDR3 end, with the missing end drawn from the germline J gene. The chain employs TRBV7-9 and TRBJ1-3; D is ambiguous. The CDR3 is made up of 15 amino acids. V was trimmed by 7 bases and J by 0 bases, leaving 13 bases between them. The germline gives CDR1 SEHNR, CDR2 FQNEAQ (reference sequence). CDR3 DNA, as far as it was read: TGTGCCAGCAAGACTTCACCGAGCTCTGGAAACACC. Amino acids: CASKTSPSSGNT. The entire CDR3 reads CASKTSPSSGNTIYF. The full variable domain, its missing parts supplied by reference TRBV7-9 and TRBJ1-3, is DTGVSQNPRHKITKRGQNVTFRCDPISEHNRLYWYRQTLGQGPEFLTYFQNEAQLEKSRLLSDRFSAERPKGSFSTLEIQRTEQGDSAMYLCASKTSPSSGNTIYFGEGSWLTVV.

For this clone: The read ends 3 residues shy of where the CDR3 ends; the end is completed using the germline J gene. The V call is TRBV5-4, the J call TRBJ2-7; the match to TRBD2 covers 10 bases. The CDR3 has 15 residues. Germline CDR1 SGHNT, CDR2 YYREEE (reference sequence). The V gene end was trimmed by 4 bases and the J gene end by 0 bases; junction bases not matched to a gene: 4. The CDR3 is CASSGGLASSYEQYF. CDR3 bases read: TGTGCCAGCAGCGGGGGACTAGCGTCCTCCTACGAG.

The sequenced CDR3 bases are TGTGCCAGCAGCTTAGACAAAGACGGTCTCAATGAG. Amino acids: CASSLDKDGLNE. The entire CDR3 sequence reads CASSLDKDGLNEQFF. The J gene is TRBJ2-1, the V gene TRBV5-4; D not certain. The read halts 3 residues ahead of the CDR3 end, with the missing end drawn from the germline J gene. The length of the CDR3 is 15 residues. Trimming took 2 bases from V and 6 from J, leaving 15 bases between them. CDR1 and CDR2 from the germline V gene are SGHNT and YYREEE (reference sequence). The complete variable domain, with remaining parts taken from reference TRBV5-4 and TRBJ2-1, reads ETGVTQSPTHLIKTRGQQVTLRCSSQSGHNTVSWYQQALGQGPQFIFQYYREEENGRGNFPPRFSGLQFPNYSSELNVNALELDDSALYLCASSLDKDGLNEQFFGPGTRLTVL.

Notes on this clone: The missing CDR3 end, 3 residues past where the read stops, is filled in from the germline J gene. The genes are TRBV7-9 and TRBJ2-7, with TRBD2 identical over 7 bases. The junction had 6 bases not matched to a gene; V was cut back by 7 bases and J by 0 bases. The CDR3 extends over 14 amino acids. In germline, CDR1 is SEHNR, CDR2 FQNEAQ (reference sequence). CDR3 loop: CASTSGASSYEQYF. The DNA read from the CDR3 is TGTGCCAGCACCAGCGGGGCAAGCTCCTACGAG.

Worth noting for this clone: The missing CDR3 end, 3 residues past where the read stops, is filled in from the germline J gene. The J gene is TRBJ1-2, the V gene TRBV5-1; possibly TRBD1 for D (5 bases). Germline CDR1 is SGHRS and CDR2 is YFSETQ. The CDR3 has 15 residues. The V gene lost 0 bases and the J gene lost 2 bases, with 11 bases spanning the gap. The CDR3 protein is CASSLEAGPNYGYTF. The CDR3 bases that were read are TGCGCCAGCAGCTTGGAGGCAGGGCCAAACTATGGC.

In regard to this clone: Sequencing ends 3 residues short of the CDR3 end; the germline J gene provides the rest. V usage is TRBV20-1 and J usage is TRBJ1-5; 9 nucleotides agree with TRBD1. Trimming at V came to 5 bases and at J to 0 bases, leaving 2 bases not matched to a gene. The CDR3 loop spans 14 amino acids. The V gene's germline CDR1 is DFQATT and CDR2 SNEGSKA (reference sequence). This CDR3 reads CSAPTGGSNQPQHF. The sequenced CDR3 bases are TGCAGTGCTCCGACAGGGGGTAGCAATCAGCCC.

In regard to this clone: The CDR3 end is not reached by the read, which stops 3 residues before it; the germline J gene fills it in. The V gene is TRBV20-1, the J gene TRBJ1-5; D not resolved. Germline-derived CDR1 and CDR2 are DFQATT and SNEGSKA (reference sequence). This CDR3 has 16 residues. The CDR3 protein is CSARDRTSGNPRPQHF. The part of the CDR3 DNA that was read is TGCAGTGCTAGAGATCGGACTAGCGGGAATCCCCGCCCC.

Concerning this clone: The read ends 3 residues shy of where the CDR3 ends; the end is completed using the germline J gene. The J gene is TRBJ1-2, the V gene TRBV7-7, with 7 positions matching TRBD1. The germline V gene has CDR1 SSHAT and CDR2 FNYEAQ (reference sequence). The CDR3 totals 16 residues. CDR3 DNA (partial): TGTGCCAGCAGCCGTATCCGGGACAGTATCACAGATACC. This gives the protein CASSRIRDSITDT. The whole CDR3 is CASSRIRDSITDTYTF.